This TCR beta chain was profiled in a study of cytomegalovirus exposure and HLA in healthy donors. Trimming at V came to 1 base and at J to 2 bases, leaving 5 bases not matched to a gene. The CDR3 runs to 16 residues. Germline lookup yields CDR1 SGHAT and CDR2 FQNNGV. In the PCR, 60 Vbeta and 13 Jbeta primers were used. Profiling relied on immunoSEQ multiplex PCR, and the TCRdb table lists in-frame clones only, not all of them. The sample holds about 37,000 clones; roughly 80% are singletons and the top ten take about 9.3%. This chain joins TRBV11-2 and TRBJ1-2; TRBD1 agrees at 9 bases. The specimen was PBMCs. This sequence originates from a woman in her thirties or forties in good health and CMV-seronegative. The CDR3 bases are TGTGCCAGCAGCTTAGGTGCGGGACAGGGCAACTATGGCTACACCTTC. Amino acid sequence: CASSLGAGQGNYGYTF.